Listed below are T cell receptor beta chains from one sample, sequenced in a study of shared clonotypes between healthy human individuals. Method: immunoSEQ multiplex PCR; TCRdb's copy keeps in-frame clones and lacks some. Here the sample spans hundreds of thousands of clones, less than 80% being singletons. The sample taken for sequencing was memory CD4+ T cells sorted from blood. These receptors originate from a woman aged 30 to 39 in good health. Both conserved end residues are part of each CDR3. D genes are given only for firm matches. Size tells how often a clone was seen (once, few, many) or the class of an expanded clone, and some rows leave it out.

clone size: few; V gene: TRBV28; D gene: -; J gene: TRBJ2-7; CDR3 length: 11; CDR3 DNA: TGTGCCAGCAGCCAGGGGTACGAGCAGTACTTC; CDR3 protein: CASSQGYEQYF
clone size: few; V gene: TRBV5-1; D gene: -; J gene: TRBJ1-1; CDR3 length: 15; CDR3 DNA: TGCGCCAGCAGACTGGGAGGCATCATGAACACTGAAGCTTTCTTT; CDR3 protein: CASRLGGIMNTEAFF
clone size: -; V gene: TRBV11-2; D gene: -; J gene: TRBJ2-2; CDR3 length: 15; CDR3 DNA: TGTGCCAGCAGCCGAGACAGTCTGAACACCGGGGAGCTGTTTTTT; CDR3 protein: CASSRDSLNTGELFF
clone size: once; V gene: TRBV7-9; D gene: -; J gene: TRBJ2-7; CDR3 length: 14; CDR3 DNA: TGTGCCAGCAGCAGCAGGTTCGGCCCCCACGAGCAGTACTTC; CDR3 protein: CASSSRFGPHEQYF
clone size: -; V gene: TRBV27; D gene: TRBD1; J gene: TRBJ1-5; CDR3 length: 13; CDR3 DNA: TGTGCCAGTTCACAGGGGGCGGGTCAGCCCCAGCATTTT; CDR3 protein: CASSQGAGQPQHF
clone size: once; V gene: TRBV28; D gene: -; J gene: TRBJ1-2; CDR3 length: 14; CDR3 DNA: TGTGCCAGCAGTTTATCCCCGGGCGCGGGCGGCTACACCTTC; CDR3 protein: CASSLSPGAGGYTF
clone size: -; V gene: TRBV5-1; D gene: -; J gene: TRBJ2-1; CDR3 length: 18; CDR3 DNA: TGCGCCAGCAGCTGGACGACGGACTTCGGCGGCTCCTACAATGAGCAGTTCTTC; CDR3 protein: CASSWTTDFGGSYNEQFF
clone size: -; V gene: TRBV6-6; D gene: TRBD1; J gene: TRBJ1-1; CDR3 length: 12; CDR3 DNA: TGTGCCAGCAGTTCACAGGGGTTTGAAGCTTTCTTT; CDR3 protein: CASSSQGFEAFF
clone size: -; V gene: TRBV11-1; D gene: -; J gene: TRBJ2-2; CDR3 length: 15; CDR3 DNA: TGTGCCAGCAGCTTGGAAGGGCGACGCACCGGGGAGCTGTTTTTT; CDR3 protein: CASSLEGRRTGELFF
clone size: -; V gene: TRBV11-2; D gene: -; J gene: TRBJ1-1; CDR3 length: 13; CDR3 DNA: TGTGCCAGCAGCTTCTCCGGGGAAGGAAAAGCTTTCTTT; CDR3 protein: CASSFSGEGKAFF
clone size: -; V gene: TRBV5-6; D gene: -; J gene: TRBJ2-7; CDR3 length: 12; CDR3 DNA: TGTGCCAGCAGCTTGCGCAGGGGCGAGCAGTACTTC; CDR3 protein: CASSLRRGEQYF
clone size: -; V gene: TRBV7-6; D gene: TRBD2; J gene: TRBJ2-7; CDR3 length: 17; CDR3 DNA: TGTGCCAGCAGCTTAGATTTGGGGGCGGGAGGGGCCTACGAGCAGTACTTC; CDR3 protein: CASSLDLGAGGAYEQYF
clone size: -; V gene: TRBV25-1; D gene: TRBD1; J gene: TRBJ2-7; CDR3 length: 15; CDR3 DNA: TGTGCCAGCAGTGAAACAACAGGGGGCCGGTACGAGCAGTACTTC; CDR3 protein: CASSETTGGRYEQYF
clone size: -; V gene: TRBV7-6; D gene: -; J gene: TRBJ1-4; CDR3 length: 14; CDR3 DNA: TGTGCCAGCAGCCAGGCGACATTTAATGAAAAACTGTTTTTT; CDR3 protein: CASSQATFNEKLFF
clone size: -; V gene: TRBV28; D gene: TRBD2; J gene: TRBJ2-1; CDR3 length: 15; CDR3 DNA: TGTGCCAGCAGTCTCGCTAGCGGAGGTTACAATGAGCAGTTCTTC; CDR3 protein: CASSLASGGYNEQFF
clone size: -; V gene: TRBV19; D gene: -; J gene: TRBJ2-7; CDR3 length: 15; CDR3 DNA: TGTGCCAGTAGTCAACCTCGGGGCAGCTCCTACGAGCAGTACTTC; CDR3 protein: CASSQPRGSSYEQYF
clone size: -; V gene: TRBV27; D gene: TRBD1; J gene: TRBJ1-1; CDR3 length: 15; CDR3 DNA: TGTGCCAGCAGTCGCGGACAGGGTGGCGGTACTGAAGCTTTCTTT; CDR3 protein: CASSRGQGGGTEAFF
clone size: -; V gene: TRBV14; D gene: -; J gene: TRBJ2-7; CDR3 length: 15; CDR3 DNA: TGTGCCAGCAGCCCAAGCCTCGGCACCTCCTACGAGCAGTACTTC; CDR3 protein: CASSPSLGTSYEQYF
clone size: -; V gene: TRBV4-1; D gene: TRBD1; J gene: TRBJ1-2; CDR3 length: 15; CDR3 DNA: TGCGCCAGCAGATTACCGGGACAGGGGGCGAATGGCTACACCTTC; CDR3 protein: CASRLPGQGANGYTF
clone size: -; V gene: TRBV14; D gene: TRBD1; J gene: TRBJ2-7; CDR3 length: 14; CDR3 DNA: TGTGCCAGCAGCCAAGGGACAGGCTCAGGCGAGCAGTACTTC; CDR3 protein: CASSQGTGSGEQYF
clone size: -; V gene: TRBV5-1; D gene: -; J gene: TRBJ1-1; CDR3 length: 15; CDR3 DNA: TGCGCCAGCAGCTTGGCCTCTGGCTCGAACACTGAAGCTTTCTTT; CDR3 protein: CASSLASGSNTEAFF
clone size: -; V gene: TRBV5-1; D gene: -; J gene: TRBJ1-2; CDR3 length: 15; CDR3 DNA: TGCGCCAGCAGCTCCCAGGCGGGGGGTGCCTATGGCTACACCTTC; CDR3 protein: CASSSQAGGAYGYTF
clone size: -; V gene: TRBV6-1; D gene: -; J gene: TRBJ1-2; CDR3 length: 14; CDR3 DNA: TGTGCCAGCAGGTTACAGGGAGCGGACTATGGCTACACCTTC; CDR3 protein: CASRLQGADYGYTF
clone size: -; V gene: TRBV5-1; D gene: -; J gene: TRBJ2-7; CDR3 length: 14; CDR3 DNA: TGCGCCAGCAGCTTGGAACGGCAATCCTACGAGCAGTACTTC; CDR3 protein: CASSLERQSYEQYF
clone size: -; V gene: TRBV9; D gene: -; J gene: TRBJ2-5; CDR3 length: 13; CDR3 DNA: TGTGCCAGCAGCGTAGGGCTTATCCAGACCCAGTACTTC; CDR3 protein: CASSVGLIQTQYF
clone size: -; V gene: TRBV7-6; D gene: -; J gene: TRBJ2-1; CDR3 length: 16; CDR3 DNA: TGTGCCAGCAGCCACCAGGGAGGTCTAACCTACAATGAGCAGTTCTTC; CDR3 protein: CASSHQGGLTYNEQFF
clone size: -; V gene: TRBV30; D gene: TRBD1; J gene: TRBJ1-5; CDR3 length: 13; CDR3 DNA: TGTGCCTGGGCTCGACAGGGCAGGCAGCCCCAGCATTTT; CDR3 protein: CAWARQGRQPQHF
clone size: -; V gene: TRBV5-1; D gene: -; J gene: TRBJ2-2; CDR3 length: 15; CDR3 DNA: TGCGCCAGCAGCTTGGTTCAGGGAGGCACCGGGGAGCTGTTTTTT; CDR3 protein: CASSLVQGGTGELFF
clone size: few; V gene: TRBV27; D gene: -; J gene: TRBJ2-5; CDR3 length: 11; CDR3 DNA: TGTGCCAGCAGCCAAGGAGTTTCGCAGTACTTC; CDR3 protein: CASSQGVSQYF
clone size: many; V gene: TRBV5-1; D gene: -; J gene: TRBJ1-5; CDR3 length: 13; CDR3 DNA: TGCGCCAGCAGCTTGTCCAGCAATCAGCCCCAGCATTTT; CDR3 protein: CASSLSSNQPQHF
clone size: -; V gene: TRBV6-5; D gene: TRBD2; J gene: TRBJ2-7; CDR3 length: 16; CDR3 DNA: TGTGCCAGCAGTTACTCAAGGGCTAGCGGGATCTACGAGCAGTACTTC; CDR3 protein: CASSYSRASGIYEQYF
clone size: -; V gene: TRBV7-6; D gene: -; J gene: TRBJ1-1; CDR3 length: 17; CDR3 DNA: TGTGCCAGCAGCTTACGCCCCCAGGGGTATGGGAACACTGAAGCTTTCTTT; CDR3 protein: CASSLRPQGYGNTEAFF
clone size: -; V gene: TRBV2; D gene: TRBD2; J gene: TRBJ2-5; CDR3 length: 18; CDR3 DNA: TGTGCCAGCAGAAGGACTAGCGGGAGTTCGTTTAGCGGAGAGACCCAGTACTTC; CDR3 protein: CASRRTSGSSFSGETQYF
clone size: -; V gene: TRBV7-2; D gene: TRBD2; J gene: TRBJ2-1; CDR3 length: 17; CDR3 DNA: TGTGCCAGCAGCTTAGTGGTGGGGACTAGCGGGATCAATGAGCAGTTCTTC; CDR3 protein: CASSLVVGTSGINEQFF
clone size: -; V gene: TRBV2; D gene: -; J gene: TRBJ2-1; CDR3 length: 13; CDR3 DNA: TGTGCCAGCAGTGTAAGTGTGGCAAATGAGCAGTTCTTC; CDR3 protein: CASSVSVANEQFF
clone size: -; V gene: TRBV29-1; D gene: -; J gene: TRBJ1-1; CDR3 length: 14; CDR3 DNA: TGCAGCGTTGTAGGCAGGGTAGAGGACACTGAAGCTTTCTTT; CDR3 protein: CSVVGRVEDTEAFF
clone size: -; V gene: TRBV7-3; D gene: TRBD1; J gene: TRBJ2-7; CDR3 length: 13; CDR3 DNA: TGTGCCAGCAGCCCCACACAGGGGTCGGTGCAGTACTTC; CDR3 protein: CASSPTQGSVQYF
clone size: -; V gene: TRBV28; D gene: TRBD1; J gene: TRBJ2-7; CDR3 length: 14; CDR3 DNA: TGTGCCAGCAGTTTCTGGGACAGTAGCTACGAGCAGTACTTC; CDR3 protein: CASSFWDSSYEQYF
clone size: -; V gene: TRBV30; D gene: TRBD1; J gene: TRBJ1-5; CDR3 length: 14; CDR3 DNA: TGTGCCTGGAGAGGGACAGGGGGAAATCAGCCCCAGCATTTT; CDR3 protein: CAWRGTGGNQPQHF
clone size: -; V gene: TRBV4-1; D gene: -; J gene: TRBJ1-5; CDR3 length: 17; CDR3 DNA: TGCGCCAGCAGCCAAGAGGCGGCCAGGGGTGGACGTCAGCCCCAGCATTTT; CDR3 protein: CASSQEAARGGRQPQHF
clone size: -; V gene: TRBV6-6; D gene: -; J gene: TRBJ2-7; CDR3 length: 13; CDR3 DNA: TGTGCCACCGCGAGGCCGAGCTCCTACGAGCAGTACTTC; CDR3 protein: CATARPSSYEQYF
clone size: once; V gene: TRBV2; D gene: -; J gene: TRBJ1-5; CDR3 length: 13; CDR3 DNA: TGTGCCAGCAGTGAGAGACGTGATCAGCCCCAGCATTTT; CDR3 protein: CASSERRDQPQHF